This TCR beta chain appears in the sequencing data of a study of OX40 agonist ivuxolimab in advanced cancers. Study-wide context: The study gave patients intravenous ivuxolimab at 0.01 to 10 mg/kg every 2 weeks. Patients receiving dose escalation had hepatocellular carcinoma, melanoma, renal cell or head and neck cancer. Study findings and constraints: CD4+ and CD8+ T cells in blood underwent clonal expansion by week 6 at 0.1 to 3.0 mg/kg. The average count of expanded clones was higher among CD8+ T cells than among CD4+.

Details on this clone: The antigen is unknown.

The germline V gene has CDR1 SEHNR and CDR2 FQNEAQ (reference sequence). The CDR3 runs 14 residues. The germline V and J ends were trimmed by 4 bases and 2 bases, with 11 bases remaining between them. The data were produced by immunoSEQ multiplex PCR, yet TCRdb's version contains in-frame clones alone and is incomplete. Of over 40,000 clones detected, around 82% appear once; the ten largest clones hold about 3.1%. The chain has TRBV7-9 and TRBJ1-2; tentatively, D is TRBD1 (5 bases). The TCR was taken from an adult with an advanced solid tumor such as melanoma, head and neck, liver or kidney cancer. This specimen was CD4+ or CD8+ T cells sorted from blood, taken in a trial of the OX40 agonist ivuxolimab. The CDR3 bases are TGTGCCAGCAGCTGGGGGACGCGGAACTATGGCTACACCTTC. Amino acids: CASSWGTRNYGYTF.